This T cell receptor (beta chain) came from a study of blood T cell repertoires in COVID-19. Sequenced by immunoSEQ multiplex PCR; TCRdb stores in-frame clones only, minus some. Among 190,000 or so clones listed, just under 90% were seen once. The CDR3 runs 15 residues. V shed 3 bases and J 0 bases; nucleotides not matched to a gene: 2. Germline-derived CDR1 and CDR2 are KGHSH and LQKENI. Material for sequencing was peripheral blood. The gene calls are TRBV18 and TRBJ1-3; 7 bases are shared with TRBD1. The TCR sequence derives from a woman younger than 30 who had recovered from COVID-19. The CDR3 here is CASSPRDSSGNTIYF. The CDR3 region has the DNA TGTGCCAGCTCACCCCGGGACAGCTCTGGAAACACCATATATTTT.